What follows are 21 T cell receptor beta chains derived from one specimen sequenced in a study of neurological immune-mediated disorders. A single record per CDR3 protein comes from TCRdb applying MiXCR to the 5' RACE reads. In the table there are 65,000 to 90,000 distinct CDR3 sequences, 2.5% to 4% of which are singletons. The sequenced material came from PBMCs. The receptor set was obtained from a woman aged 45-60 years with multiple sclerosis.

On this clonotype: A much larger clonotype is one base distant, so this may be a read error. The J gene is TRBJ2-1, the V gene TRBV18, with 8 bases matching TRBD1. Germline CDR1 is KGHSH and CDR2 is LQKENI. The ends lost 4 bases at V and 6 bases at J; junction bases unmatched: 5. The CDR3 spans 14 residues. The CDR3 protein is CASSQEDRGNEQFF. The CDR3 nucleotides read TGTGCCAGCTCACAAGAAGACAGGGGCAATGAGCAGTTCTTC. Complete variable domain (other parts from reference TRBV18 and TRBJ2-1): NAGVMQNPRHLVRRRGQEARLRCSPMKGHSHVYWYRQLPEEGLKFMVYLQKENIIDESGMPKERFSAEFPKEGPSILRIQQVVRGDSAAYFCASSQEDRGNEQFFGPGTRLTVL.

This clonotype was counted ten times or more. The chain couples TRBV12-3 or TRBV12-4 to TRBJ2-2; 13 bases align to TRBD2. The junction had 8 bases not matched to a gene; V was cut back by 6 bases and J by 1 base. The CDR3 length is 18 residues. The CDR3 DNA sequence: TGTGCCAGCAGCCAAGGACTAGCGGGGGTTCAGAACACCGGGGAGCTGTTTTTT. Its translation is CASSQGLAGVQNTGELFF.

This clonotype was seen repeatedly, ten times or more. The chain is built from TRBV12-3 or TRBV12-4 and TRBJ2-5; D is undetermined. The CDR3 is 14 residues long. V lost 5 bases to trimming and J lost 5 bases, with 15 bases between them. The CDR3 DNA reads as TGTGCCAGCAGTCTCAACCCGCTGAGGGAGACCCAGTACTTC. Protein sequence: CASSLNPLRETQYF.

This clonotype came up a few times. The chain has TRBV7-8 and TRBJ2-7, with TRBD1 identical over 7 bases. Germline CDR1 reads SGHVS; CDR2 reads FQNEAQ. J lost 2 bases, V lost 0 bases, and 7 bases had no gene match. The CDR3 totals 16 residues. The CDR3 here is CASSLASQGVPYEQYF. In DNA form, the CDR3 reads TGTGCCAGCAGCTTAGCGAGCCAGGGGGTGCCCTACGAGCAGTACTTC.

This clonotype has at least ten counts. The J gene is TRBJ2-7, the V gene TRBV27; 7 nucleotides align to TRBD2. The CDR3 runs to 14 residues. The germline CDR1 and CDR2 sequences are MNHEY and SMNVEV (reference sequence). Trimming cost V 8 bases and J 3 bases; bases outside gene matches: 10. The CDR3: CASSEGGFNYEQYF. CDR3 DNA: TGTGCCAGCTCTGAGGGAGGGTTCAACTACGAGCAGTACTTC.

There are many counts of this clonotype. This chain links TRBV10-3 with TRBJ2-1; 11 positions agree with TRBD2. Germline assignment: CDR1 ENHRY and CDR2 SYGVKD. After removal of 4 bases from V and 0 bases from J, the junction contained 8 bases not matched to a gene. The CDR3 is 18 amino acids. The DNA for the CDR3 is TGTGCCATCAGTGCCGCCCTAGCGGGAGGCCTCTCCTACAATGAGCAGTTCTTC. As protein: CAISAALAGGLSYNEQFF.

Ten or more counts support this clonotype. The CDR3 here is CASSLTDSISYEQYF. The CDR3 DNA is TGCGCCAGCAGCTTGACAGACAGTATTTCCTACGAGCAGTACTTC. The chain links TRBV5-1 to TRBJ2-7; D possibly corresponds to TRBD1 (5 bases). The germline V gene encodes CDR1 SGHRS and CDR2 YFSETQ. Trimming left V 1 base short and J 1 base short, with 12 bases between. This CDR3 is built from 15 residues.

Notes on this clonotype: A much larger clone differs from this one at a single base, so this may be a read error. The gene calls are TRBV7-6 and TRBJ2-6, with 12 bases that match TRBD2. The CDR3 extends over 17 amino acids. The germline V gene encodes CDR1 SGHVS and CDR2 FNYEAQ. CDR3 DNA sequence: TGTGCCAGCAGCCGACTAGCGGGAGACTCTGGGGCCAAAGTCCTGACTTTC. It codes for CASSRLAGDSGAKVLTF. Full variable domain (rest looked up from reference TRBV7-6 and TRBJ2-6): GAGVSQSPRYKVTKRGQDVALRCDPISGHVSLYWYRQALGQGPEFLTYFNYEAQQDKSGLPNDRFSAERPEGSISTLTIQRTEQRDSAMYRCASSRLAGDSGAKVLTFGAGSRLTVL.

This clonotype has a count of ten or more. The V and J genes are TRBV4-2 and TRBJ2-5; no clear D gene. Trimming shortened V by 1 base and J by 1 base, and 7 bases separated the two germline ends. From germline, CDR1 is LGHNA and CDR2 YNFKEQ. This CDR3 has 14 amino acids. The CDR3 is CASSQVAAQETQYF. Here the CDR3 DNA reads TGTGCCAGCAGCCAAGTGGCAGCCCAAGAGACCCAGTACTTC.

This chain's CDR3 is CASSESRSSNEQFF. CDR3 nucleotide sequence: TGCGCCAGCAGTGAGTCGAGGTCGAGCAATGAGCAGTTCTTC. The chain couples TRBV10-1 to TRBJ2-1; D is uncertain. The CDR3 covers 14 residues. Germline V gene sequence: CDR1 WNHNN, CDR2 SYGVQD (reference sequence). The V gene lost 0 bases and the J gene lost 6 bases, with 9 bases spanning the gap.

In its sample, this clonotype was seen many times. The V and J genes are TRBV19 and TRBJ2-2; D gene ambiguous. From germline, CDR1 is LNHDA and CDR2 SQIVND (reference sequence). The CDR3 is made up of 15 amino acids. With 3 bases removed from V and 1 base from J, the gap between germline ends came to 9 bases. CDR3 in amino acids: CASSISGLNTGELFF. The CDR3 DNA reads as TGTGCCAGTAGTATTAGTGGGTTGAACACCGGGGAGCTGTTTTTT. The full variable domain, rest sourced from reference TRBV19 and TRBJ2-2, is DGGITQSPKYLFRKEGQNVTLSCEQNLNHDAMYWYRQDPGQGLRLIYYSQIVNDFQKGDIAEGYSVSREKKESFPLTVTSAQKNPTAFYLCASSISGLNTGELFFGEGSRLTVL.

This clonotype has at least ten counts. The chain recombines TRBV7-2 with TRBJ1-4; D not certain. This CDR3 has 15 amino acids. With 5 bases removed from V and 4 bases from J, the gap between germline ends came to 14 bases. Germline assignment: CDR1 SGHTA and CDR2 FQGNSA. CDR3 sequence (DNA): TGTGCCAGCAGCGCTATGGTCGGCGGTAATGAAAAACTGTTTTTT. It encodes CASSAMVGGNEKLFF.

The chain combines TRBV7-2 with TRBJ1-2; D possibly corresponds to TRBD1 (5 bases). The CDR3 extends over 13 amino acids. V lost 5 bases and J lost 3, with 10 bases in between. The germline V gene has CDR1 SGHTA and CDR2 FQGNSA. The CDR3 here is CASSMGPDYGYTF. The CDR3 nucleotides read TGTGCCAGCAGCATGGGGCCGGACTATGGCTACACCTTC.

This clonotype was recorded at least ten times. CDR3 loop: CASSTERGGLTQYF. The DNA for the CDR3 is TGTGCCAGCAGCACCGAGCGGGGGGGTTTGACGCAGTATTTT. The V and J genes are TRBV7-2 and TRBJ2-3, with TRBD2 matching 10 bases. Losses at the gene ends were 5 bases for V and 9 bases for J; bases not matched to a gene: 8. Germline CDR1 is SGHTA and CDR2 is FQGNSA. The CDR3 totals 14 residues.

The sample holds many counts of this clonotype. The gene calls are TRBV7-9 and TRBJ2-4, with TRBD1 identical over 10 bases. The germline gives CDR1 SEHNR, CDR2 FQNEAQ (reference sequence). Unmatched junction bases numbered 15, after V lost 6 bases and J lost 4 bases. This CDR3 region has 18 residues. As DNA, the CDR3 is TGTGCCAGCAGACCACCCCCCGGAATGGGACAGGGGAAAAACATTCAGTACTTC. Its translation is CASRPPPGMGQGKNIQYF.

This clonotype came up many times. This rearrangement joins TRBV4-3 to TRBJ2-1; TRBD2 matches at 10 bases. The CDR3 length is 15 residues. Trimming removed 4 bases from V and 8 bases from J; junction bases left unmatched: 8. Germline CDR1 is LGHNA and CDR2 is YSLEER. The CDR3, as DNA: TGCGCCAGCAGCCCGATAGCGGGGGGAATCGATGAGCAGTTCTTC. Translation: CASSPIAGGIDEQFF.

In its sample, this clonotype was seen many times. J is TRBJ2-3 and V is TRBV6-2 or TRBV6-3; 7 nucleotides agree with TRBD1. The CDR3 totals 16 residues. Germline CDR1 and CDR2: MNHEY and SVGEGT. Trimming took 2 bases from V and 2 from J; bases not matched to a gene: 7. CDR3 nucleotide sequence: TGTGCCAGCAGTTACCGGACAGGCTTCCACACAGATACGCAGTATTTT. Translated: CASSYRTGFHTDTQYF.

This clonotype was seen many times. The chain carries TRBV4-2 and TRBJ2-7; 9 bases line up with TRBD1. In germline, CDR1 is LGHNA, CDR2 YNFKEQ. J was trimmed by 0 bases and V by 3 bases; bases with no gene match: 12. CDR3 length: 18 amino acids. The CDR3 nucleotides read TGTGCCAGCAGCCACCAACACAATACAGGGGGCAGCTCCTACGAGCAGTACTTC. Translation: CASSHQHNTGGSSYEQYF.

This clonotype was recorded at least ten times. The chain employs TRBV6-2 or TRBV6-3 and TRBJ2-2, with TRBD2 matching over 7 bases. Germline V gene sequence: CDR1 MNHEY, CDR2 SVGEGT. After removal of 8 bases from V and 7 bases from J, the junction contained 16 bases not matched to a gene. The CDR3 extends over 16 amino acids. The CDR3 is CASSQGEREGSGELFF. CDR3 sequence (DNA): TGTGCCAGCTCCCAAGGGGAGCGGGAAGGGAGCGGGGAGCTGTTTTTT.

This clonotype has a count of ten or more. V is TRBV12-3 or TRBV12-4 and J is TRBJ2-3; D is unresolved. Trimming took off 3 bases at V and 0 bases at J, with 10 bases between the two ends. This CDR3 is built from 15 residues. CDR3 DNA sequence: TGTGCCAGCAGTTTTAACGGGCTAAGCACAGATACGCAGTATTTT. Translated, it gives CASSFNGLSTDTQYF.

There are many counts of this clonotype. This CDR3 is CSADRQVEQFF. CDR3 DNA sequence: TGCAGTGCCGATAGACAGGTTGAGCAGTTCTTC. J is TRBJ2-1 and V is TRBV20-1; perhaps TRBD1 as D (6 bases). The V gene lost 6 bases and the J gene lost 9 bases, with 12 bases spanning the gap. Germline CDR1 is DFQATT and CDR2 is SNEGSKA (reference sequence). The CDR3 extends over 11 amino acids.